This T cell receptor (beta chain) was sequenced during a study of blood T cell repertoires in COVID-19. Study-wide background: The United States, Italy and Spain were the sources of the acute and convalescent COVID-19 samples. Sources were T cells, B-cell-depleted T cells, or PBMCs; the material itself was cDNA or gDNA.

The CDR3 runs to 15 residues. V was pared by 3 bases and J by 0 bases, with 2 bases of the junction left unmatched. The germline V gene encodes CDR1 KGHSH and CDR2 LQKENI. Profiled with immunoSEQ multiplex PCR; TCRdb holds only in-frame clones, not every one. The table has nearly 70,000 clones, roughly 87% seen once. In Seattle, patients joined the study during active infection and were tracked longitudinally. The rearrangement joins TRBV18 to TRBJ2-7; 10 bases line up with TRBD2. The sequence came from a woman in her 50s with COVID-19, enrolled during active disease. The sequencing input was peripheral blood. The CDR3 region is CASSPRTSGSYEQYF. CDR3 DNA: TGTGCCAGCTCACCCCGGACTAGCGGCTCCTACGAGCAGTACTTC.